A selection of T cell receptor beta chains follows, all from one sample in a study of blood T cell repertoires in COVID-19. The table came from immunoSEQ multiplex PCR; TCRdb's copy has only in-frame clones and leaves some out. The sample includes about 300,000 clones, 65% to 85% seen only once; the top ten take over 1.3%. Material for sequencing was peripheral blood. These receptors all come from a human donor with COVID-19, enrolled during active disease. The donor label of this sample is uncertain. CDR3s include the opening cysteine and the closing phenylalanine or tryptophan. Fields, in order: D gene, clone size, V gene, J gene, CDR3 protein, CDR3 DNA. A D gene is named only where the DNA matches it firmly. Size is stated for part of the rows, as once, few or many counts, or as a class when the clone is expanded.

>.|.|TRBV3-1/TRBV3-2|TRBJ2-1
CASSPDPTVLIPFF
TGTGCCAGCAGCCCCGACCCGACAGTCTTAATCCCGTTCTTC
>.|.|TRBV28|TRBJ1-3
CASSLSLNTIYF
TGTGCCAGCAGTTTATCATTGAACACCATATATTTT
>TRBD2|.|TRBV19|TRBJ2-3
CASSPGGSINTQYF
TGTGCCAGTAGTCCGGGCGGGAGTATCAATACGCAGTATTTT
>.|.|TRBV19|TRBJ2-5
CASSIAGETQYF
TGTGCCAGTAGTATTGCAGGGGAGACCCAGTACTTC
>.|once|TRBV7-6|TRBJ2-6
CASSLGGAPGANVLTF
TGTGCCAGCAGCTTAGGGGGAGCGCCTGGGGCCAACGTCCTGACTTTC
>.|.|TRBV7-2|TRBJ1-5
CASSLEGAQPQHF
TGTGCCAGCAGCTTGGAAGGGGCTCAGCCCCAGCATTTT
>TRBD1|.|TRBV7-2|TRBJ1-1
CASSTRQGHTEAFF
TGTGCCAGCAGCACTAGACAGGGGCACACTGAAGCTTTCTTT
>TRBD1|.|TRBV2|TRBJ1-4
CASRAGTGGVIDEKLFF
TGTGCCAGCAGAGCCGGGACAGGGGGCGTGATTGATGAAAAACTGTTTTTT
>.|.|TRBV10-3|TRBJ2-6
CAISEGGRTGANVLTF
TGTGCCATCAGTGAGGGAGGTAGGACTGGGGCCAACGTCCTGACTTTC
>.|.|TRBV7-9|TRBJ1-6
CASSLETVNSPLHF
TGTGCCAGCAGCTTAGAAACTGTTAATTCACCCCTCCACTTT
>TRBD2|.|TRBV12-5|TRBJ2-1
CASGLSGVEQFF
TGTGCTAGTGGTTTGAGCGGGGTTGAGCAGTTCTTC
>.|.|TRBV19|TRBJ2-1
CASKGQGGRDEQFF
TGTGCCAGTAAGGGGCAGGGTGGTCGAGATGAGCAGTTCTTC
>TRBD1|.|TRBV9|TRBJ2-7
CASSPRTGAYEQYF
TGTGCCAGCAGCCCCAGGACAGGTGCCTACGAGCAGTACTTC
>.|.|TRBV5-4|TRBJ1-5
CASSLGGGGEQPQHF
TGTGCCAGCAGCTTGGGGGGGGGTGGCGAACAGCCCCAGCATTTT
>.|.|TRBV4-1|TRBJ1-4
CASSQGLSEKLFF
TGCGCCAGCAGCCAAGGTCTAAGTGAAAAACTGTTTTTT
>.|.|TRBV7-3|TRBJ2-1
CASSLSITYAAYNEQFF
TGTGCCAGCAGCTTGTCCATCACCTACGCCGCCTACAATGAGCAGTTCTTC
>TRBD2|once|TRBV4-1|TRBJ2-7
CASSQESGGSREQYF
TGCGCCAGCAGCCAAGAATCGGGCGGGAGCCGCGAGCAGTACTTC
>TRBD2|.|TRBV6-1|TRBJ2-1
CASSERLAGSNEQFF
TGTGCCAGCAGTGAACGACTAGCGGGAAGCAATGAGCAGTTCTTC
>.|few|TRBV29-1|TRBJ1-1
CSAAESEAFF
TGCAGCGCAGCCGAATCTGAAGCTTTCTTT
>TRBD2|.|TRBV6-2/TRBV6-3|TRBJ2-4
CASSSLAGGKNIQYF
TGTGCCAGCAGTTCCCTAGCGGGAGGTAAAAACATTCAGTACTTC
>.|.|TRBV9|TRBJ2-5
CASSVGGVQETQYF
TGTGCCAGCAGCGTAGGGGGGGTACAAGAGACCCAGTACTTC
>.|few|TRBV3-1/TRBV3-2|TRBJ1-4
CASNGDESPEKLFF
TGTGCCAGCAACGGGGATGAGTCACCAGAAAAACTGTTTTTT
>.|.|TRBV28|TRBJ1-5
CASSLSGTGNQPQHF
TGTGCCAGCAGTTTATCTGGTACAGGGAATCAGCCCCAGCATTTT
>.|.|TRBV9|TRBJ2-3
CASSVLQGTDTQYF
TGTGCCAGCAGCGTATTGCAGGGCACAGATACGCAGTATTTT